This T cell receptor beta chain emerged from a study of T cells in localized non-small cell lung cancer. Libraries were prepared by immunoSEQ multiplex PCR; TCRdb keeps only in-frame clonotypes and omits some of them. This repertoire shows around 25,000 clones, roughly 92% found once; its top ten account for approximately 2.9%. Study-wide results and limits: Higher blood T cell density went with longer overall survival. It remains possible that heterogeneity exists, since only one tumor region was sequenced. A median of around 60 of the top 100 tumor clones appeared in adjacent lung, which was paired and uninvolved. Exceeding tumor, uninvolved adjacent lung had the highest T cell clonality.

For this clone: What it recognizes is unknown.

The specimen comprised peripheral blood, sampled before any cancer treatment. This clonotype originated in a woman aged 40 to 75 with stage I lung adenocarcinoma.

The CDR3 sequence is CASSLGGTTATDTQYF. The CDR3 region has the DNA TGCGCCAGCAGCTTGGGTGGGACTACAGCCACAGATACGCAGTATTTT. The rearrangement joins TRBV5-1 to TRBJ2-3; 7 bases match TRBD2. From germline, CDR1 is SGHRS and CDR2 YFSETQ. V gave up 0 bases and J gave up 2 bases; unmatched junction bases: 6. The CDR3 extends over 16 amino acids.